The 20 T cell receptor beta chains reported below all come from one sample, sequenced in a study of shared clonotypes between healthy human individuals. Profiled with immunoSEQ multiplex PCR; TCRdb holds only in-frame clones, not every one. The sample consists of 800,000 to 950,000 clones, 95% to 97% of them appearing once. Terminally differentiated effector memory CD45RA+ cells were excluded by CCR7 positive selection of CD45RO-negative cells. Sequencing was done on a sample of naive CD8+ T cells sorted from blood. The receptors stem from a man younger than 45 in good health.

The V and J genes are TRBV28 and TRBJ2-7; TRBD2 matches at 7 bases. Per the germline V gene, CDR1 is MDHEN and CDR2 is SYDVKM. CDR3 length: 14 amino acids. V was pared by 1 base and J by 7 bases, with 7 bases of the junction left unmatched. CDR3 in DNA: TGTGCCAGCAGTTTATCCGGGACTACTTTGGAGCAGTACTTC. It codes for CASSLSGTTLEQYF. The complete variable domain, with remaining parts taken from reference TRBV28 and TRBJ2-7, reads DVKVTQSSRYLVKRTGEKVFLECVQDMDHENMFWYRQDPGLGLRLIYFSYDVKMKEKGDIPEGYSVSREKKERFSLILESASTNQTSMYLCASSLSGTTLEQYFGPGTRLTVT.

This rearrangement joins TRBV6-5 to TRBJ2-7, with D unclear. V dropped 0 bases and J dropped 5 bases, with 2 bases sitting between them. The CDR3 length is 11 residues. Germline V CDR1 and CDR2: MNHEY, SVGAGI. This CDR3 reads CASSYSDEQYF. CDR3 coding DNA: TGTGCCAGCAGTTACTCGGACGAGCAGTACTTC.

CDR3 region: CASIPTRPSPNQPQHF. Written as DNA, the CDR3 is TGTGCCAGCATACCCACCCGACCCAGCCCCAATCAGCCCCAGCATTTT. The chain has TRBV21-1 and TRBJ1-5. TRBV21-1 is labeled a pseudogene. The CDR3 is 16 amino acids.

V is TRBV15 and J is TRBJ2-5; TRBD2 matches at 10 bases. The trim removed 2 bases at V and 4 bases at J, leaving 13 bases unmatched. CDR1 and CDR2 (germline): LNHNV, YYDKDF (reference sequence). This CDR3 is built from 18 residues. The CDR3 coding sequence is TGTGCCACCAGCAGATCTACTAGCGGGACGCTGTATGGAGAGACCCAGTACTTC. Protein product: CATSRSTSGTLYGETQYF.

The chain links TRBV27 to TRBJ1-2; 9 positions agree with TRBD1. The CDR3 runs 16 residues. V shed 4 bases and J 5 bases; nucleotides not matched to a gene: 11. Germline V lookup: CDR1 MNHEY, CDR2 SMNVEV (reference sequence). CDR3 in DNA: TGTGCCAGCAGTTCTATAACGGGACAGGGAATATATGGCTACACCTTC. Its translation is CASSSITGQGIYGYTF.

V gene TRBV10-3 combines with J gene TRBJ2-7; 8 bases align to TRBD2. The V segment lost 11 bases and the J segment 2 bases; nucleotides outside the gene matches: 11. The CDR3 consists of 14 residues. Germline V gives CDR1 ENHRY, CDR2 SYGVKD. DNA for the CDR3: TGTGCCCCGGGGGGGCGGGGTATCACCTACGAGCAGTACTTC. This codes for CAPGGRGITYEQYF.

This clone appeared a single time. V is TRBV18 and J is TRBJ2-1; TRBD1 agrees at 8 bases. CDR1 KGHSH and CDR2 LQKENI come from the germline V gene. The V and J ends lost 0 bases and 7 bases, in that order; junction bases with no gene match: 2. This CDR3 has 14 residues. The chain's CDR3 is CASSPPRTGNEQFF. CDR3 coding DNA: TGTGCCAGCTCACCACCGAGGACAGGGAATGAGCAGTTCTTC.

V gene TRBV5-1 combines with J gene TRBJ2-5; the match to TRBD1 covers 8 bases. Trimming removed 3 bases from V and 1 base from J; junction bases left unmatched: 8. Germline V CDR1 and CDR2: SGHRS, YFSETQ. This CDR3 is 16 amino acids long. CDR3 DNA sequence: TGCGCCAGCAGCTGGACCCTAGGGACAGGCCAAGAGACCCAGTACTTC. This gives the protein CASSWTLGTGQETQYF.

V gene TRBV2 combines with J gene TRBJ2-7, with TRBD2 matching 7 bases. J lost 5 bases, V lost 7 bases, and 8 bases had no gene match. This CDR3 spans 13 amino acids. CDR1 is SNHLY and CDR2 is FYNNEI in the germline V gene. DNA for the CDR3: TGTGCCAGCATTGGCGGGAGAACCAACGAGCAGTACTTC. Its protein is CASIGGRTNEQYF. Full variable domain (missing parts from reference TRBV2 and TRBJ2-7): EPEVTQTPSHQVTQMGQEVILRCVPISNHLYFYWYRQILGQKVEFLVSFYNNEISEKSEIFDDQFSVERPDGSNFTLKIRSTKLEDSAMYFCASIGGRTNEQYFGPGTRLTVT.

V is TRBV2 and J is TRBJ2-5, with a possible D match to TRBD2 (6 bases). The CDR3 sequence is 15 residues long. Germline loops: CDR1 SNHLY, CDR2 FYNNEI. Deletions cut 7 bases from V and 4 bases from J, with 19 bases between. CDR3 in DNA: TGTGCCAGCAACGGCTTAAAACGGGAGTCAGAGACCCAGTACTTC. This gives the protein CASNGLKRESETQYF.

CDR3: CASSPPRAGGKYNEQFF. CDR3 sequence (DNA): TGTGCCAGCTCACCACCGAGAGCGGGAGGGAAATACAATGAGCAGTTCTTC. V is TRBV18 and J is TRBJ2-1, with TRBD2 matching over 10 bases. Trimming took 0 bases from V and 4 from J; bases not matched to a gene: 6. Germline CDR1 KGHSH, CDR2 LQKENI. This CDR3 spans 17 amino acids. The full variable domain, in which reference TRBV18 and TRBJ2-1 provide the parts outside the CDR3, is NAGVMQNPRHLVRRRGQEARLRCSPMKGHSHVYWYRQLPEEGLKFMVYLQKENIIDESGMPKERFSAEFPKEGPSILRIQQVVRGDSAAYFCASSPPRAGGKYNEQFFGPGTRLTVL.

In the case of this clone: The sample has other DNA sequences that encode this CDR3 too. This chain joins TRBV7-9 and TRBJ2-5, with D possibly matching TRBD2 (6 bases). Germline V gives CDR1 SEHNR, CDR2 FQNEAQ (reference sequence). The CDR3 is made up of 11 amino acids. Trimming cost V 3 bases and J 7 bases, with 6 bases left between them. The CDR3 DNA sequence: TGTGCCAGCAGCTTGGGGGGGACCCAGTACTTC. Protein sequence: CASSLGGTQYF.

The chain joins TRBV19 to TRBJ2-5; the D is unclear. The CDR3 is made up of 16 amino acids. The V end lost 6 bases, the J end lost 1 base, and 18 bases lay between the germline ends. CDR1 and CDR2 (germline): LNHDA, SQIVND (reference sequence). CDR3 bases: TGTGCCAGTAGCCACGGAGTCGAGGTGTTCCAAGAGACCCAGTACTTC. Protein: CASSHGVEVFQETQYF.

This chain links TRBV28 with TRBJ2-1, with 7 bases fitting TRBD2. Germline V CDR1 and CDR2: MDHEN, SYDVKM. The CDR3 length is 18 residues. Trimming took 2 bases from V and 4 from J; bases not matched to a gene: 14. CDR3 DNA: TGTGCCAGCAGTTTAACGCGGGAGAGCGCCTTACTGTACAATGAGCAGTTCTTC. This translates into CASSLTRESALLYNEQFF. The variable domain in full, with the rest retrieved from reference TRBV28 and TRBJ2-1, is DVKVTQSSRYLVKRTGEKVFLECVQDMDHENMFWYRQDPGLGLRLIYFSYDVKMKEKGDIPEGYSVSREKKERFSLILESASTNQTSMYLCASSLTRESALLYNEQFFGPGTRLTVL.

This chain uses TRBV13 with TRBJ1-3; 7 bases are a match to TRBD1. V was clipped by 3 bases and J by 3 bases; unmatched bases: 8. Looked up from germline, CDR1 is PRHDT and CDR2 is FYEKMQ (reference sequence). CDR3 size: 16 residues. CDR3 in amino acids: CASSLRGGSDGNTIYF. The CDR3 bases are TGTGCCAGCAGCTTGAGAGGGGGCAGCGATGGAAACACCATATATTTT.

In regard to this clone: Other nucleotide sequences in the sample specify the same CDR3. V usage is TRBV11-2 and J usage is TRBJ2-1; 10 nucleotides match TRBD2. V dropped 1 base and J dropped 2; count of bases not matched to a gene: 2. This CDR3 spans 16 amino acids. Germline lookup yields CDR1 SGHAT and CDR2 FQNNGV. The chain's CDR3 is CASSLGTSGPYNEQFF. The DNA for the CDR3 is TGTGCCAGCAGCTTAGGGACTAGCGGACCCTACAATGAGCAGTTCTTC.

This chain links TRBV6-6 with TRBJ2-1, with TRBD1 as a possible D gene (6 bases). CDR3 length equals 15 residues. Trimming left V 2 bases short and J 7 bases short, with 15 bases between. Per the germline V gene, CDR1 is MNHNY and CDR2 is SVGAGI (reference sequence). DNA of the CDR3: TGTGCCAGCAGTTACATGGCAGGGGAAAGAAATGAGCAGTTCTTC. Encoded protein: CASSYMAGERNEQFF.

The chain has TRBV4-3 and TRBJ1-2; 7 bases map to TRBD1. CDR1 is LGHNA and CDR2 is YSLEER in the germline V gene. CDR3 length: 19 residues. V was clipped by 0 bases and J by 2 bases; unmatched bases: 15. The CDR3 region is CASSQDRQGMGLINYGYTF. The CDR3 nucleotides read TGCGCCAGCAGCCAAGATCGACAGGGAATGGGTCTCATCAACTATGGCTACACCTTC.

The CDR3 region is CSVEWAGAPTNEKLFF. CDR3 bases: TGCAGCGTTGAATGGGCGGGGGCTCCAACTAATGAAAAACTGTTTTTT. The genes are TRBV29-1 and TRBJ1-4, with a tentative D call TRBD1 (6 bases). V was cut by 2 bases and J by 0 bases, with 13 bases left in between. The CDR3 consists of 16 residues. The germline CDR1 and CDR2 sequences are SQVTM and ANQGSEA. Filled out from reference TRBV29-1 and TRBJ1-4, the complete variable domain reads SAVISQKPSRDICQRGTSLTIQCQVDSQVTMMFWYRQQPGQSLTLIATANQGSEATYESGFVIDKFPISRPNLTFSTLTVSNMSPEDSSIYLCSVEWAGAPTNEKLFFGSGTQLSVL.

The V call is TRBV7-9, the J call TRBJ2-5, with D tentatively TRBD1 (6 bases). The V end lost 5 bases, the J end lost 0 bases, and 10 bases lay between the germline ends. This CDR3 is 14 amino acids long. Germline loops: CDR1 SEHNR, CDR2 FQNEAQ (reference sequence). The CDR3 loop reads CASSRQGNQETQYF. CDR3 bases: TGTGCCAGCAGCCGTCAGGGGAACCAAGAGACCCAGTACTTC.